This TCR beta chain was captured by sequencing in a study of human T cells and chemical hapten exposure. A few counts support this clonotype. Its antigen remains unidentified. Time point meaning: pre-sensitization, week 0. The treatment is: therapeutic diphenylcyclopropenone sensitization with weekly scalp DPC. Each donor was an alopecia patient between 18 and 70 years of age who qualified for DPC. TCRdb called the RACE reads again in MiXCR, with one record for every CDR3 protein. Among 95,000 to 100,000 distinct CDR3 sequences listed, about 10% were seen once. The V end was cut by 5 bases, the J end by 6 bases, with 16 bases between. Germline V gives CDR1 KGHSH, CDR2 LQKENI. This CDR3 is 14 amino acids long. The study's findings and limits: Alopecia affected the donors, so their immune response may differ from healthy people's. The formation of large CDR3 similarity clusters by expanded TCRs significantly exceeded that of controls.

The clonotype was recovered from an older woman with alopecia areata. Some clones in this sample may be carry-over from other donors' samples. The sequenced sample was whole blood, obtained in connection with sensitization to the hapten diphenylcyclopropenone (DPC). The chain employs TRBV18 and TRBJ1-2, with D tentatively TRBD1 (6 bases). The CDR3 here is CASSADSSRNGYTF. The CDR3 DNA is TGTGCCAGCTCAGCGGACAGTTCACGCAATGGCTACACCTTC. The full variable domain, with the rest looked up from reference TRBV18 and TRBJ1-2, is NAGVMQNPRHLVRRRGQEARLRCSPMKGHSHVYWYRQLPEEGLKFMVYLQKENIIDESGMPKERFSAEFPKEGPSILRIQQVVRGDSAAYFCASSADSSRNGYTFGSGTRLTVV.